One and the same sample provided the 6 T cell receptor beta chains below, sequenced in a study of regulatory T cells in long-lasting Graves disease. Time point here: newly diagnosed GD, antithyroid drugs for less than 3 months. Extracted PBMC RNA gave rise to the TCR library. Researchers made TCR beta libraries by using iRepertoire HTBI primers and running Arm-PCR on CDR3 regions. Using its own MiXCR run on the multiplex PCR reads, TCRdb lists one record per CDR3 protein. The profile shows 560,000 or so distinct CDR3 sequences, about 16% of them singletons. This sample also belongs to another study, concerning T cells in Graves' hyperthyroidism and ophthalmopathy.

The material sequenced was peripheral blood mononuclear cells (PBMCs), taken at new diagnosis, from a patient treated with antithyroid drugs. Receptor source: a man between 18 and 29 years old with Graves disease.

This chain links TRBV11-2 with TRBJ2-4; unclear D gene. V shed 1 base and J shed 2 bases, with 6 bases lying between them. The CDR3 length is 14 residues. CDR1 is SGHAT and CDR2 is FQNNGV in the germline V gene. CDR3 sequence (DNA): TGTGCCAGCAGCTTAGTCGGTTCCAAAAACATTCAGTACTTC. Amino acids: CASSLVGSKNIQYF.

This chain joins TRBV11-2 and TRBJ2-5, with 8 bases aligning to TRBD1. V trimming: 6 bases; J trimming: 5 bases; junction bases outside the gene matches: 14. In germline, CDR1 is SGHAT, CDR2 FQNNGV. CDR3 size: 16 residues. The CDR3 spells CASRTKTGGRGETQYF. In DNA form, the CDR3 reads TGTGCCAGCAGAACCAAAACAGGGGGAAGGGGGGAGACCCAGTACTTC. Filled out from reference TRBV11-2 and TRBJ2-5, the complete variable domain reads EAGVAQSPRYKIIEKRQSVAFWCNPISGHATLYWYQQILGQGPKLLIQFQNNGVVDDSQLPKDRFSAERLKGVDSTLKIQPAKLEDSAVYLCASRTKTGGRGETQYFGPGTRLLVL.

The chain joins TRBV30 to TRBJ2-7; a weak D match, TRBD2 (5 bases). The length of the CDR3 is 12 residues. Per germline, CDR1 GTSNPN and CDR2 SVGIG (reference sequence). The ends were cut back, 2 bases at V and 11 bases at J, with 16 bases in the middle. CDR3 residues: CAWSLPGGPEYF. The CDR3 region has the DNA TGTGCCTGGAGTTTGCCCGGCGGGCCAGAGTACTTC.

This clonotype has a handful of counts. This CDR3 is missing its conserved last phenylalanine or tryptophan, likely due to a read error. The V call is TRBV12-3 or TRBV12-4, the J call TRBJ1-6, with 8 nucleotides matching TRBD1. J lost 9 bases, V lost 5 bases, and 9 bases had no gene match. The CDR3 length is 15 residues. The CDR3 bases are TGTGCCAGCAGTCTGGCACAGGGGGTTTCTTCACCCCTCCACTTG. This gives the protein CASSLAQGVSSPLHL.

V is TRBV7-9 and J is TRBJ1-1; 9 positions match TRBD1. J gave up 3 bases and V 5 bases, and 13 bases lay outside the gene matches. Germline CDR1 and CDR2: SEHNR and FQNEAQ (reference sequence). The CDR3 spans 17 residues. Here the CDR3 DNA reads TGTGCCAGCAGCCCCGGGACAGGGAGATTAAGGGACACTGAAGCTTTCTTT. Encoded protein: CASSPGTGRLRDTEAFF.

In regard to this clonotype: With a much larger clone just one base away, this may be a read error. This chain joins TRBV6-5 and TRBJ2-3; D possibly matches TRBD1 or TRBD2 (6 bases each). Per the germline V gene, CDR1 is MNHEY and CDR2 is SVGAGI. There are 15 residues in the CDR3. CDR3 DNA sequence: TGTACCAGCAGTTACGTACAGGGAGGTAGCGATACGCAGTATTTT. Its translation is CTSSYVQGGSDTQYF.